Listed below are T cell receptor beta chains from one sample, sequenced in a study of T cell repertoires in cytomegalovirus infection. Their antigens remain unidentified. TCRdb reprocessed the reads via MiXCR and lists one record per CDR3 protein. The sample carries some 310,000 distinct CDR3 sequences, approximately 25% recorded once. The material was cultured PBMCs, obtained from culture after CMV antigen stimulation. The receptor source for this set is a human donor in good health (CMV status not recorded). Some clones in this sample may be carry-over from other donors' samples. The CDR3 runs from the conserved cysteine through the conserved F or W. The D gene is left open where the match is weak. Size is omitted from some rows. Given values are once, few, many or a class for expanded clones.

size: NA
D: NA
V: TRBV12-3/TRBV12-4
J: TRBJ2-1
DNA: TGTGCCAGCACTTCCGGCTCCTACAATGAGCAGTTCTTC
CDR3: CASTSGSYNEQFF

size: many
D: TRBD1
V: TRBV7-2
J: TRBJ1-1
DNA: TGTGCCAGCAGCTGGGGACAGATGAACACTGAAGCTTTCTTT
CDR3: CASSWGQMNTEAFF

size: few
D: TRBD1
V: TRBV6-8
J: TRBJ1-5
DNA: TGTGCCAGCAGTTCCGGGACAGGGACGTCGGGTCAGCCCCAGCATTTT
CDR3: CASSSGTGTSGQPQHF

size: few
D: NA
V: TRBV6-5
J: TRBJ2-7
DNA: TGTGCCAGCAGTCGGATATACGAGCAGTACTTC
CDR3: CASSRIYEQYF

size: NA
D: TRBD2
V: TRBV10-3
J: TRBJ2-7
DNA: TGTGCCATCAGTGATAGAAGGACTAGCACCCCTTGGGAGCAGTACTTC
CDR3: CAISDRRTSTPWEQYF

size: NA
D: NA
V: TRBV20-1
J: TRBJ2-2
DNA: TGCAGTGCTAGAGCAGAGTACAAGAACACCGGGGAGCTGTTTTTT
CDR3: CSARAEYKNTGELFF

size: NA
D: NA
V: TRBV6-5
J: TRBJ1-5
DNA: TGTGCCAGCAGTTACAGTTCCAGGGCCGTTCAGCCCCAGCATTTT
CDR3: CASSYSSRAVQPQHF

size: NA
D: TRBD2
V: TRBV27
J: TRBJ2-3
DNA: TGTGCCAGCAGTTTACTTGGGGTAGCGGGCAGCACAGATACGCAGTATTTT
CDR3: CASSLLGVAGSTDTQYF

size: few
D: NA
V: TRBV7-2
J: TRBJ2-3
DNA: TGTGCCAGCAGCTTATGGGGCCTAGGTGGCACAGATACGCAGTATTTT
CDR3: CASSLWGLGGTDTQYF

size: NA
D: TRBD1
V: TRBV7-9
J: TRBJ2-5
DNA: TGTGGCTCAGACAGGGAGCAAGAGACCCAGTACTTC
CDR3: CGSDREQETQYF